Listed here are 25 T cell receptor beta chains from one sample, sequenced in a study of shared clonotypes between healthy human individuals. The protocol was immunoSEQ multiplex PCR, while the TCRdb copy is restricted to in-frame clones and leaves out a portion. The sample lists 2 million to 3 million clones, 93% seen once, with about 0.38% in the top ten. Material for sequencing was naive CD4+ T cells from PBMCs. The subset: CD45RA+ positively selected. All receptors derive from a man between 18 and 35 years old in good health. Some clones in this sample may be carry-over from other donors' samples.

The chain carries TRBV18 and TRBJ1-4, with 8 bases lining up with TRBD1. Unmatched junction bases numbered 6, after V lost 2 bases and J lost 7 bases. This CDR3 is 15 amino acids long. CDR1 and CDR2 from the germline V gene are KGHSH and LQKENI. The CDR3 loop reads CASSPGGRGLEKLFF. The CDR3 DNA sequence: TGTGCCAGCTCACCAGGGGGCAGGGGGCTTGAAAAACTGTTTTTT.

This clone was recorded only once. The V gene is TRBV29-1, the J gene TRBJ2-7; 7 bases are shared with TRBD2. Trimming at V came to 0 bases and at J to 8 bases, leaving 4 bases not matched to a gene. CDR1 SQVTM and CDR2 ANQGSEA come from the germline V gene. This CDR3 is built from 12 residues. The CDR3 is CSVEDGEGKQYF. In nucleotides, the CDR3 is TGCAGCGTTGAAGATGGGGAGGGGAAGCAGTACTTC.

V gene TRBV28 combines with J gene TRBJ1-2; D not resolved. CDR3 length: 14 residues. Trimming removed 4 bases at V and 4 bases at J, with 13 bases between. CDR1 MDHEN and CDR2 SYDVKM come from the germline V gene. The DNA for the CDR3 is TGTGCCAGCAGTTCCGCTGAACCGGGCTATGGCTACACCTTC. Its protein product is CASSSAEPGYGYTF.

The rearrangement joins TRBV10-3 to TRBJ2-7, with a tentative D call TRBD2 (6 bases). Trimming pared 8 bases from V and 3 bases from J, leaving 20 bases between. The CDR3 has 15 amino acids. The germline V gene has CDR1 ENHRY and CDR2 SYGVKD. CDR3 in DNA: TGTGCCATCGGGAATTCGGGGGACTCGATCTACGAGCAGTACTTC. Translated: CAIGNSGDSIYEQYF.

This clone has only one observation. The chain uses TRBV7-9 and TRBJ2-7, with 8 bases that match TRBD2. Trimming removed 5 bases from V and 4 bases from J; junction bases left unmatched: 16. CDR1 SEHNR and CDR2 FQNEAQ come from the germline V gene (reference sequence). The CDR3 has 17 amino acids. In DNA, the CDR3 is TGTGCCAGCAGCCCTAGGTGGGGGACTAGTAAGGAGTACGAGCAGTACTTC. Translated: CASSPRWGTSKEYEQYF.

V and J are TRBV18 and TRBJ2-5; 10 bases agree with TRBD2. Germline CDR1 is KGHSH and CDR2 is LQKENI. Unmatched junction bases numbered 4, after V lost 4 bases and J lost 2 bases. The CDR3 has 15 amino acids. CDR3: CASSRGLALQETQYF. For the CDR3, the DNA is TGTGCCAGCTCACGGGGACTAGCGTTACAAGAGACCCAGTACTTC. The whole variable domain, remainder taken from reference TRBV18 and TRBJ2-5, is NAGVMQNPRHLVRRRGQEARLRCSPMKGHSHVYWYRQLPEEGLKFMVYLQKENIIDESGMPKERFSAEFPKEGPSILRIQQVVRGDSAAYFCASSRGLALQETQYFGPGTRLLVL.

The chain combines TRBV28 with TRBJ2-7; D remains ambiguous. Deletions cut 11 bases from V and 1 base from J, with 24 bases between. The CDR3 spans 16 residues. Germline values: CDR1 MDHEN, CDR2 SYDVKM. Here the CDR3 reads CAATQERGVPSYEQYF. For the CDR3, the DNA is TGTGCCGCGACCCAGGAGAGAGGAGTACCTTCCTACGAGCAGTACTTC.

This rearrangement joins TRBV2 to TRBJ2-1, with 9 positions matching TRBD1. Losses at the gene ends were 8 bases for V and 2 bases for J; bases not matched to a gene: 7. The length of the CDR3 is 15 residues. Per the germline V gene, CDR1 is SNHLY and CDR2 is FYNNEI. CDR3 sequence (DNA): TGTGCCAGCCCTAAACGACAGGGGGCCTACAATGAGCAGTTCTTC. Amino acids: CASPKRQGAYNEQFF.

Worth noting for this clone: This sample includes further DNA sequences coding for the same CDR3. The chain joins TRBV5-1 to TRBJ2-1; TRBD2 agrees at 10 bases. With V trimmed by 0 bases and J by 7 bases, 4 bases remained unmatched. This CDR3 region has 15 residues. Germline V gives CDR1 SGHRS, CDR2 YFSETQ. The CDR3 sequence is CASSLVVAGGNEQFF. The CDR3 DNA is TGCGCCAGCAGCTTGGTTGTAGCGGGAGGTAATGAGCAGTTCTTC.

The chain recombines TRBV29-1 with TRBJ1-2, with D perhaps TRBD1 (5 bases). Deletions cut 2 bases from V and 2 bases from J, with 15 bases between. From germline, CDR1 is SQVTM and CDR2 ANQGSEA. This CDR3 comprises 15 residues. CDR3: CSVELRDGRNYGYTF. The CDR3 nucleotides read TGCAGCGTTGAATTAAGGGACGGAAGAAACTATGGCTACACCTTC.

The gene calls are TRBV25-1 and TRBJ2-7; D possibly corresponds to TRBD1 (6 bases). The CDR3 is 15 residues long. V lost 6 bases to trimming and J lost 9 bases, with 24 bases between them. Germline CDR1 reads MGHDK; CDR2 reads SYGVNS. CDR3 DNA: TGTGCCAGCAGCGGGGCAAGGGCAGGGGCTAGTGTGCAGTACTTC. Amino acids: CASSGARAGASVQYF.

V and J are TRBV28 and TRBJ2-5, with D unclear. This CDR3 is 18 amino acids long. V was trimmed by 1 base and J by 5 bases, leaving 23 bases between them. The germline V gene has CDR1 MDHEN and CDR2 SYDVKM. CDR3 sequence (DNA): TGTGCCAGCAGTTTATTTCTGGCGGAGAGGTTAAAAGGGGAGACCCAGTACTTC. Its translation: CASSLFLAERLKGETQYF.

This chain uses TRBV28 with TRBJ2-1; D ambiguous. Trimming stripped 5 bases from V and 10 bases from J, with 12 bases between. Germline CDR1 MDHEN, CDR2 SYDVKM. The CDR3 consists of 12 residues. The CDR3 protein is CASSPPRREQFF. CDR3 sequence (DNA): TGTGCCAGCAGTCCCCCGCGGCGGGAGCAGTTCTTC.

V gene TRBV5-4 combines with J gene TRBJ2-2; a weak D match, TRBD1 (6 bases). Germline V gives CDR1 SGHNT, CDR2 YYREEE (reference sequence). Trimming shortened V by 2 bases and J by 4 bases, and 9 bases separated the two germline ends. CDR3 length: 14 amino acids. Here the CDR3 DNA reads TGTGCCAGCAGCTTTCAGGGGTTCACCGGGGAGCTGTTTTTT. This translates into CASSFQGFTGELFF.

As regards this clone: Distinct nucleotide sequences in the sample also encode this CDR3. The CDR3 sequence is CASSSTESNQPQHF. CDR3 in DNA: TGTGCCAGCAGTTCGACAGAAAGCAATCAGCCCCAGCATTTT. The gene calls are TRBV28 and TRBJ1-5; possible D gene TRBD1, 5 bases. The germline V gene has CDR1 MDHEN and CDR2 SYDVKM. Trimming took 4 bases from V and 1 from J, leaving 8 bases between them. This CDR3 has 14 amino acids.

The chain recombines TRBV2 with TRBJ2-3; no definite D call. The CDR3 extends over 14 amino acids. The V end lost 4 bases, the J end lost 7 bases, and 15 bases lay between the germline ends. Germline assignment: CDR1 SNHLY and CDR2 FYNNEI. The CDR3 sequence: CASSGPLMANTQYF. CDR3 coding DNA: TGTGCCAGCAGTGGGCCCCTTATGGCAAATACGCAGTATTTT.

The rearrangement joins TRBV15 to TRBJ1-2; D remains unclear. CDR1 is LNHNV, CDR2 YYDKDF, per germline (reference sequence). The V end lost 0 bases, the J end lost 0 bases, and 5 bases lay between the germline ends. The CDR3 consists of 14 residues. The CDR3 nucleotides are TGTGCCACCAGCAGAGAAGGTTCTAACTATGGCTACACCTTC. The encoded protein is CATSREGSNYGYTF.

The chain carries TRBV4-3 and TRBJ2-1; TRBD1 aligns across 8 bases. The CDR3 loop spans 18 amino acids. Germline V lookup: CDR1 LGHNA, CDR2 YSLEER. Losses at the gene ends were 1 base for V and 7 bases for J; bases not matched to a gene: 15. The CDR3 DNA follows: TGCGCCAGCAGCCAAGCCTTAACGGCAGGGGGCAGGGGGAATGAGCAGTTCTTC. Translating gives CASSQALTAGGRGNEQFF.

The J gene is TRBJ2-5, the V gene TRBV29-1; 13 bases map to TRBD2. Per the germline V gene, CDR1 is SQVTM and CDR2 is ANQGSEA. Losses at the gene ends were 2 bases for V and 5 bases for J; bases not matched to a gene: 2. The CDR3 is 14 amino acids. This CDR3 reads CSVERLAGGETQYF. In DNA form, the CDR3 reads TGCAGCGTTGAAAGACTAGCGGGAGGCGAGACCCAGTACTTC. The complete variable domain, with remaining parts taken from reference TRBV29-1 and TRBJ2-5, reads SAVISQKPSRDICQRGTSLTIQCQVDSQVTMMFWYRQQPGQSLTLIATANQGSEATYESGFVIDKFPISRPNLTFSTLTVSNMSPEDSSIYLCSVERLAGGETQYFGPGTRLLVL.

V is TRBV6-4 and J is TRBJ2-7; TRBD1 matches 8 bases. This CDR3 has 14 residues. V lost 9 bases, J lost 1 base, and 8 bases stayed unmatched. Germline V gene lookup returns CDR1 MRHNA and CDR2 SNTAGT. The CDR3 sequence: CASGNRDRSYEQYF. Here the CDR3 DNA reads TGTGCCAGTGGGAACCGGGACAGGTCCTACGAGCAGTACTTC.

The chain carries TRBV25-1 and TRBJ2-1; 9 bases are a match to TRBD2. The V and J ends lost 8 bases and 15 bases, in that order; junction bases with no gene match: 14. Looked up from germline, CDR1 is MGHDK and CDR2 is SYGVNS. The CDR3 is made up of 13 amino acids. This chain's CDR3 is CASSHGSSGSSFF. The CDR3 nucleotides read TGTGCCAGCTCCCATGGTAGTAGCGGGAGTTCGTTCTTC.

Concerning this clone itself: The same CDR3 also results from other DNA sequences found in this sample. The chain has TRBV6-1 and TRBJ2-3; D perhaps matches TRBD2 (5 bases). V gave up 2 bases and J gave up 5 bases, with 11 bases separating them. The CDR3 length is 14 residues. In germline, CDR1 is MNHNS, CDR2 SASEGT. The CDR3 spells CASSESTGRDTQYF. The CDR3 DNA sequence: TGTGCCAGCAGTGAATCCACGGGGAGAGATACGCAGTATTTT.

This sequence joins TRBV6-1 and TRBJ1-6; possible D gene TRBD1, 5 bases. Trimming took 4 bases from V and 5 from J, leaving 12 bases between them. The germline V gene encodes CDR1 MNHNS and CDR2 SASEGT. This CDR3 is built from 15 residues. The CDR3 is CASSVRGADNSPLHF. CDR3 bases: TGTGCCAGCAGTGTTAGGGGCGCGGATAATTCACCCCTCCACTTT.

The J gene is TRBJ2-5, the V gene TRBV10-3; possibly TRBD1 for D (6 bases). Gene TRBJ2-7 matches the end of the DNA better, so the J call may be wrong. Germline loops: CDR1 ENHRY, CDR2 SYGVKD. The CDR3 sequence is 14 residues long. The DNA for the CDR3 is TGTGCCATCAAAGCCCGGACAGAATCCTACGAGCAGTACTTC. This codes for CAIKARTESYEQYF.

DNA for the CDR3: TGTGCCAGTAGCTTAGCGGATACCTACTCCAATGAGCAGTTCTTC. Amino acids: CASSLADTYSNEQFF. This chain uses TRBV19 with TRBJ2-1, with D maybe TRBD2 (6 bases). The V end was cut by 6 bases, the J end by 6 bases, with 18 bases between. This CDR3 contains 15 residues. Germline CDR1 is LNHDA and CDR2 is SQIVND (reference sequence).